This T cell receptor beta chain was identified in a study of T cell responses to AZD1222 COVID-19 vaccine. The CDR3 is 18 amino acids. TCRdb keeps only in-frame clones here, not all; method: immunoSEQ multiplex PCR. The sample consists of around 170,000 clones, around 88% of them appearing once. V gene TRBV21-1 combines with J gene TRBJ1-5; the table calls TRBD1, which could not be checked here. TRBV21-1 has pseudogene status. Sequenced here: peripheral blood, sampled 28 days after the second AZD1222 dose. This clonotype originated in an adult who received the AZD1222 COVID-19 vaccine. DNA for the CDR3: TGTGCCAGCAGCAAAGGGATACAGGGGGCAGATTGCAATCAGCCCCAGCATTTT. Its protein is CASSKGIQGADCNQPQHF.